Below, 8 T cell receptor beta chains from the same sample are listed, as sequenced in a study of CXCR3-negative and CXCR3-positive naive CD8 T cells. Study-level results: CXCR3-positive naive cells had TRB CDR3s that were more hydrophobic than CXCR3-negative naive cells had.

Carrying UMI labels, the TRB cDNA libraries were prepared through 5' RACE. TCRdb re-called the 5' RACE reads; every CDR3 protein appears as one record, without DNA. The sample's table shows 5,000 to 6,000 distinct CDR3 sequences. The antigens of these receptors remain unknown. The sequencing sample was made of naive CXCR3+ CD8+ T cells from blood. Subset specified: CD45RO-CCR7+CD27+CD95- naive CD8+ T cells expressing CXCR3 (TNR3+). These receptor sequences come from a human donor in good health. Some clones in this sample may be carry-over from other donors' samples.

CDR3 loop: CGSTERGVRSPLHF. The chain recombines TRBV28 with TRBJ1-6; TCRdb designates TRBD1, a call that cannot be tested without DNA. This CDR3 contains 14 residues. The germline V gene encodes CDR1 MDHEN and CDR2 SYDVKM.

Judged by frequency, this clonotype is medium-sized. This chain joins TRBV12-5 and TRBJ1-1; checking the TCRdb D call of TRBD1 is not possible without DNA. The CDR3 spans 17 residues. Germline assignment: CDR1 LGHNT and CDR2 FRNRAP. The CDR3 loop is CASGLPVTGTANTEAFF.

The genes are TRBV7-2 and TRBJ2-1; without DNA, the TCRdb call of TRBD1 cannot be checked. This CDR3 comprises 15 residues. The V gene's germline CDR1 is SGHTA and CDR2 FQGNSA. Here the CDR3 reads CASSLVLGLGNEQFF. Based on the CDR3 plus reference TRBV7-2 and TRBJ2-1, the full variable domain is GAGVSQSPSNKVTEKGKDVELRCDPISGHTALYWYRQSLGQGLEFLIYFQGNSAPDKSGLPSDRFSAERTGGSVSTLTIQRTQQEDSAVYLCASSLVLGLGNEQFFGPGTRLTVL.

By frequency, this clonotype is medium-sized. The chain employs TRBV29-1 and TRBJ2-7; as DNA is missing, the TRBD1 call by TCRdb cannot be tested. The CDR3 runs to 15 residues. Per germline, CDR1 SQVTM and CDR2 ANQGSEA. The CDR3 loop reads CSVEEDGGRTYEQYF.

The chain couples TRBV15 to TRBJ2-7; TCRdb's D gene call, TRBD1, goes unchecked for lack of DNA. The CDR3 covers 13 residues. Germline V gene sequence: CDR1 LNHNV, CDR2 YYDKDF (reference sequence). The CDR3 is CATSTGRNYEQYF.

Its frequency marks this clonotype as medium-sized. The chain carries TRBV6-5 and TRBJ1-1; checking the TCRdb D call of TRBD1 is not possible without DNA. Germline V gives CDR1 MNHEY, CDR2 SVGAGI. The CDR3 runs 16 residues. CDR3 protein: CASSPGQGVIRTEAFF.

V usage is TRBV7-7 and J usage is TRBJ1-1. Germline V gene data show CDR1 as SSHAT and CDR2 as FNYEAQ (reference sequence). CDR3 size: 13 residues. The CDR3 loop is CASSPDQLTEAFF.

The chain combines TRBV29-1 with TRBJ2-3; TCRdb lists TRBD1, though no DNA is available to test this call. Germline assignment: CDR1 SQVTM and CDR2 ANQGSEA. The CDR3 has 13 amino acids. CDR3 protein: CSTTGQGIDTQYF.